The present T cell receptor (beta chain) was sequenced within a study of CD8 T cells in ankylosing spondylitis. This clonotype occurred a few times. In TCRdb, the 5' RACE reads were re-called with MiXCR into one record per CDR3 protein. The sample has around 300,000 distinct CDR3 sequences, under 15% seen once. Per the germline V gene, CDR1 is DFQATT and CDR2 is SNEGSKA (reference sequence). The CDR3 spans 14 residues. Losses at the gene ends were 3 bases for V and 2 bases for J; bases not matched to a gene: 5. The chain couples TRBV20-1 to TRBJ2-7, with 9 bases identical to TRBD2. Sequencing was carried out using blood, either unsorted or a sorted T cell fraction (not recorded which). This clonotype originated in a male donor with ankylosing spondylitis or in good health (not recorded which). The CDR3: CSASSPSGAYEQYF. DNA for the CDR3: TGCAGTGCTAGCAGTCCTAGCGGGGCCTACGAGCAGTACTTC.